The entry below describes one T cell receptor (beta chain). The antigen remains unidentified. The sample comes from a study of shared clonotypes between healthy human individuals. Over several immunoSEQ plates, each subset's genomic DNA was distributed in even portions. Assay used: immunoSEQ multiplex PCR; TCRdb lists only in-frame clones, some missing. The sample lists approximately 2,000,000 clones, around 92% occurring once. Whole-study findings and limits: Specimens sampled were limited to blood, with tissue repertoires likely differing. Four donors held approximately 4.6% of naive CD4 clonotypes in common.

V trimming: 5 bases; J trimming: 7 bases; junction bases outside the gene matches: 7. CDR1 is MNHEY and CDR2 is SMNVEV in the germline V gene (reference sequence). This CDR3 contains 14 residues. The chain carries TRBV27 and TRBJ1-5, with 8 bases aligning to TRBD1. The clonotype was recovered from a man between 18 and 35 years old in good health. Some clones in this sample may be carry-over from other donors' samples. Material: naive CD4+ T cells from PBMCs. As for subset: CD45RA+ positively selected. CDR3 nucleotides: TGTGCCAGCAGTGAGCACAGGGGGGAGCAGCCCCAGCATTTT. This gives the protein CASSEHRGEQPQHF.